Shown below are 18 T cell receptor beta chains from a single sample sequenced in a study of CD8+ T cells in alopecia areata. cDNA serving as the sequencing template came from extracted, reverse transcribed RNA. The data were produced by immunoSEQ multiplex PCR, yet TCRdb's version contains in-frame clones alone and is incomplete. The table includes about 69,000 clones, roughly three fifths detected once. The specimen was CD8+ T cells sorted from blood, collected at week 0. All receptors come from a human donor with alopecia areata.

CDR3 loop: CASSELGGAGGETQYF. CDR3 coding DNA: TGTGCCAGCAGTGAACTGGGGGGAGCGGGGGGAGAGACCCAGTACTTC. The V gene is TRBV25-1, the J gene TRBJ2-5, with 9 bases that match TRBD2. This CDR3 contains 16 residues. V lost 2 bases, J lost 4 bases, and 8 bases stayed unmatched. Germline V gene data show CDR1 as MGHDK and CDR2 as SYGVNS. The full variable domain, rest sourced from reference TRBV25-1 and TRBJ2-5, is EADIYQTPRYLVIGTGKKITLECSQTMGHDKMYWYQQDPGMELHLIHYSYGVNSTEKGDLSSESTVSRIRTEHFPLTLESARPSHTSQYLCASSELGGAGGETQYFGPGTRLLVL.

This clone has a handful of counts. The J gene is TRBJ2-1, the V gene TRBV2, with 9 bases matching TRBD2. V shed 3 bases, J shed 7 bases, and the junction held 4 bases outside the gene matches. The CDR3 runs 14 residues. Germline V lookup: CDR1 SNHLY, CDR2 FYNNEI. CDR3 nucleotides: TGTGCCAGCAGTGATAGGACTAGCGAAAATGAGCAGTTCTTC. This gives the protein CASSDRTSENEQFF.

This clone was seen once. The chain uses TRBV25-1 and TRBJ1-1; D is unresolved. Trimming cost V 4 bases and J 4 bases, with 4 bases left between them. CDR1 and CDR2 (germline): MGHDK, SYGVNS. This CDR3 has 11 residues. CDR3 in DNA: TGTGCCAGCAGTGCAGTCACTGAAGCTTTCTTT. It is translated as CASSAVTEAFF.

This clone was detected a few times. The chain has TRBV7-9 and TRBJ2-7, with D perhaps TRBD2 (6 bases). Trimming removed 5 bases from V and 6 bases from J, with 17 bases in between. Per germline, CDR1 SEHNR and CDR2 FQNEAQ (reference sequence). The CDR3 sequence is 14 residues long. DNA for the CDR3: TGTGCCAGCAGCCGGACTCCGCGGGACCGCGAGCAGTACTTC. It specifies CASSRTPRDREQYF.

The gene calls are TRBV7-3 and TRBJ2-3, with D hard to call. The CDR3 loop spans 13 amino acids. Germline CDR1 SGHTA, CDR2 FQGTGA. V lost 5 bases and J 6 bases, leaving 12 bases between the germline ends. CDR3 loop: CASSERLRDTQYF. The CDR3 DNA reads TGTGCCAGCAGCGAACGACTTAGGGATACGCAGTATTTT. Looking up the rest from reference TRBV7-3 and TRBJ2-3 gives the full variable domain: GAGVSQTPSNKVTEKGKYVELRCDPISGHTALYWYRQSLGQGPEFLIYFQGTGAADDSGLPNDRFFAVRPEGSVSTLKIQRTERGDSAVYLCASSERLRDTQYFGPGTRLTVL.

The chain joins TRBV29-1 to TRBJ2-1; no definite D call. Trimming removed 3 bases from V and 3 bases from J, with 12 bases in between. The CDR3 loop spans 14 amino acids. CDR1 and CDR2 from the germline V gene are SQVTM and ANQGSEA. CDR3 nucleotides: TGCAGCGTTGAGGCCAGAGACAACTACAATGAGCAGTTCTTC. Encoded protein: CSVEARDNYNEQFF.

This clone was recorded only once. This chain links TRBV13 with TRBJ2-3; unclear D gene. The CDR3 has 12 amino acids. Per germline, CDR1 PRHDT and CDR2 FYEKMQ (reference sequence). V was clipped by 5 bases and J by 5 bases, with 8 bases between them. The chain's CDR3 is CASSPLEDTQYF. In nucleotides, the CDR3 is TGTGCCAGCAGCCCGCTCGAAGATACGCAGTATTTT.

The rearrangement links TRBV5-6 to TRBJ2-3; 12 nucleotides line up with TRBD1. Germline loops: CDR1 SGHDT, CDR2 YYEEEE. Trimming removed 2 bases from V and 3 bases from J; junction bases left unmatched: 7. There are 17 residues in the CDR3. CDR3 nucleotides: TGTGCCAGCAGCTTCGTCGGGACAGGGGGCTGGACAGATACGCAGTATTTT. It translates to CASSFVGTGGWTDTQYF.

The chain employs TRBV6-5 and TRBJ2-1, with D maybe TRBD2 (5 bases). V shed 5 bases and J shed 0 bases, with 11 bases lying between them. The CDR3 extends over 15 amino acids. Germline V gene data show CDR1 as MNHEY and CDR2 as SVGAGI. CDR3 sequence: CASSPGLSSYNEQFF. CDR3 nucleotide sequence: TGTGCCAGCAGTCCCGGACTCAGCTCCTACAATGAGCAGTTCTTC.

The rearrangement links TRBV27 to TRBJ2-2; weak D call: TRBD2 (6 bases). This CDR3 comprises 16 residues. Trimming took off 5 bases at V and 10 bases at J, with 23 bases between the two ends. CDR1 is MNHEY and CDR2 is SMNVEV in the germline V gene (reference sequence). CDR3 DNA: TGTGCCAGCAGTCTAACCCAGGGAGGCATCTATGAGGAGCTGTTTTTT. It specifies CASSLTQGGIYEELFF.

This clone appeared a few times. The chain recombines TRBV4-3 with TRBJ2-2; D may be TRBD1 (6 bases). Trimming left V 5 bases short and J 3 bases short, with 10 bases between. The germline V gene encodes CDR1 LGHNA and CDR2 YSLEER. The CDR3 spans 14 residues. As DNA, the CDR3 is TGCGCCAGCAGCGCAGGGGAGTACACCGGGGAGCTGTTTTTT. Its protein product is CASSAGEYTGELFF.

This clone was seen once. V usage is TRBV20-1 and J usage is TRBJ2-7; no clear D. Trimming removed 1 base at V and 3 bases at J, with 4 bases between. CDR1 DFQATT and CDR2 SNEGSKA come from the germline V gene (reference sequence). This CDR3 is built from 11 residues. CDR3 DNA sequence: TGCAGTGCTAGAGGATTCTACGAGCAGTACTTC. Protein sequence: CSARGFYEQYF.

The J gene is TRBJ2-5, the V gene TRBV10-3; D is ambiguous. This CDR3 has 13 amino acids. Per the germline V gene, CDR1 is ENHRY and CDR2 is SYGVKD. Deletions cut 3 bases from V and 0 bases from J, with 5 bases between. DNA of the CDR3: TGTGCCATCAGTGACGTTGACCAAGAGACCCAGTACTTC. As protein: CAISDVDQETQYF.

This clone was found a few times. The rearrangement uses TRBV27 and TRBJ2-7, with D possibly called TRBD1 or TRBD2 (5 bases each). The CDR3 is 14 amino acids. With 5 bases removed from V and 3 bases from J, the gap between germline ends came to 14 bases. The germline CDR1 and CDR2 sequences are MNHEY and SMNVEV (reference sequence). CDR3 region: CASSPSRDDYEQYF. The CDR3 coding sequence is TGTGCCAGCAGTCCGTCTCGGGACGACTACGAGCAGTACTTC.

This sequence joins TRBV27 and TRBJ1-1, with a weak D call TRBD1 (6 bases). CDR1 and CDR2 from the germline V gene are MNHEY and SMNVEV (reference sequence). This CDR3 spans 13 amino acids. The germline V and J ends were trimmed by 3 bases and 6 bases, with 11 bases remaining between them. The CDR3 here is CASSFGGQAEAFF. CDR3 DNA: TGTGCCAGCAGTTTCGGGGGGCAGGCTGAAGCTTTCTTT.

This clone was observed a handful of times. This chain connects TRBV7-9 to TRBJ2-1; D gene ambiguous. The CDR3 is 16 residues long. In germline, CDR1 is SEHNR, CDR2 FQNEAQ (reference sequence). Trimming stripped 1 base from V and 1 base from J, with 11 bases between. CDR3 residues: CASSLVGAKSYNEQFF. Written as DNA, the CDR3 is TGTGCCAGCAGCTTAGTCGGCGCGAAATCCTACAATGAGCAGTTCTTC.

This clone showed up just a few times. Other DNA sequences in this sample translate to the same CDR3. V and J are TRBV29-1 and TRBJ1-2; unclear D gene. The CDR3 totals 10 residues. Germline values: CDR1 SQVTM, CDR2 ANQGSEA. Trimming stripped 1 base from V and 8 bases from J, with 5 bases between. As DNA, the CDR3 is TGCAGCGTTGAAGGTGGAGGCTACACCTTC. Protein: CSVEGGGYTF.

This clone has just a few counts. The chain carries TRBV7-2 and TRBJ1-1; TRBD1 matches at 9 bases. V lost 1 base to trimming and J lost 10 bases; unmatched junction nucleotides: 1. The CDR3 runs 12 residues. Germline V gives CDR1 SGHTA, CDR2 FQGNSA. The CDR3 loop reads CASSLVGQGAFF. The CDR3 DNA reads TGTGCCAGCAGCTTAGTGGGACAGGGAGCTTTCTTT.